This T cell receptor beta chain was identified during a study of blood T cell repertoires in COVID-19 (dated by TCRdb to 2018 to 2021). About the study as a whole: Samples from collaborators originated in the United States, Italy and Spain and spanned both the acute and convalescent phases of COVID-19. The material from the prospective study consisted of cDNA or gDNA derived from T cells, B-cell-depleted T cells, or PBMCs. The dataset comprised deeply sampled blood TCRbeta repertoires from subjects exposed to, actively infected with, or recovered from COVID-19. The repertoires were released in a freely available public database intended as a resource for research on the immune response to SARS-CoV-2. Samples came from the ongoing ImmuneRACE study (first 160 participants) plus 1,254 subjects from 6 global collaborators. The sample metadata nearly always contained a de-identified subject ID, COVID-19 status, age in years and sex. Where available, HLA class I and class II types were taken from metadata supplied by the sample provider and were not determined by assay-based typing. The paper's findings and limits, for the study overall: The amount of clinical and demographic metadata varied by source and participant and was provided uncurated.

Reading from cysteine to phenylalanine, the CDR3 counts 15 amino acids. Left in the record is the CDR3 DNA by itself, 45 bases read in frame from the first base. In the germline V gene (reference sequence), CDR1 corresponds to PRHDT and CDR2 to FYEKMQ. At the junction V is shortened by 0 bases and J by 8 bases, with 13 bases in between. The immunoSEQ Assay, a bias-controlled multiplex PCR, was used to amplify TCRbeta CDR3 regions from genomic DNA. The authors processed their data as follows. The number of nucleated cells in each sample was estimated by amplification of reference gene primers within the assay. To quantify the absolute abundance of each unique TCRbeta CDR3 rearrangement, sequence reads were collapsed and filtered. Productive Simpson clonality was computed per sample as the square root of Simpson's diversity index over productive rearrangements. Held by TCRdb, this immuneACCESS table contains in-frame sequences only and omits some clones. Under half of the omission traces to an unresolved V gene where checked; the cause of the rest is unknown. Clone size and V and J calls were adopted from that table, with D and trimming inferred from the DNA. The sample includes roughly 290,000 clones, with 85% to 90% observed a single time. The ten most abundant clones make up 1.5% to 2% of the sample.

Concerning this clone: This receptor's antigen is unknown. No base-level quality is on record; no much larger clone is a single base apart.

In the prospective study, participants were 18 to 89 years old, resided in under 30 geographic areas of the United States, and were enrolled through a virtual design. In the prospective study, cohorts were assigned on the basis of participant-reported clinical history obtained from a screening survey and a study questionnaire. In the prospective study, whole blood, serum and a nasopharyngeal or oropharyngeal swab were collected from each participant by mobile phlebotomists. Prospective study participants could optionally give additional blood draws and questionnaires over a roughly two-month period. Before DNA extraction, blood samples from the prospective study were shipped at room temperature or frozen.

The receptor was derived from a woman aged 18-29 years with acute COVID-19. Sample: PBMCs or T cells enriched from blood (not recorded which). The chain employs TRBV13 and TRBJ2-2; no D gene can be assigned with confidence. The DNA is TGTGCCAGCAGCTTAGGGCTCCGTTCTAGGGGGGAGCTGTTTTTT. Its protein reads: CASSLGLRSRGELFF.